A selection of T cell receptor beta chains follows, all from one sample in a study of vaccination and CD4 T cells after COVID-19. Each CDR3 protein is one row after TCRdb ran MiXCR on the PCR reads. This repertoire shows 5,000 or so distinct CDR3 sequences, approximately 46% found once; its top ten account for over 40%. No antigen is known for these receptors. Specimen: CD4+ T cells from blood, cultured in vitro. These receptors came from a human donor in good health. Each CDR3 is given with its conserved first and last residue. The D gene is left open where the match is weak. For some rows the clone size is stated as once, few or many, or as a class when expanded; others skip it.

>once|TRBV6-1|TRBJ1-2|TRBD1
CASRHTSGTGRVDYGYTF
TGTGCCAGCAGACACACTTCCGGGACAGGGCGGGTCGATTATGGCTACACCTTC
>large|TRBV5-6|TRBJ1-2|NA
CASRLWGTDGYTF
TGTGCCAGCAGACTGTGGGGAACTGATGGCTACACCTTC
>few|TRBV7-9|TRBJ1-2|TRBD1
CASRQGARGYTF
TGTGCCAGCCGACAGGGGGCGCGGGGCTACACCTTC
>NA|TRBV7-6|TRBJ2-7|NA
CASSPETNSWEGSYEQYF
TGTGCCAGCAGCCCGGAAACTAACAGCTGGGAAGGATCCTACGAGCAGTACTTC
>few|TRBV2|TRBJ1-5|NA
CASSVDSGNQPQHF
TGTGCCAGCAGTGTCGACAGTGGGAATCAGCCCCAGCATTTT
>few|TRBV18|TRBJ1-1|NA
CASSRVGGTEAFF
TGTGCCAGCTCCCGGGTCGGAGGCACTGAAGCTTTCTTT
>few|TRBV7-9|TRBJ2-3|TRBD2
CASSSWTSAYTDTQYF
TGTGCCAGCAGCTCCTGGACTAGCGCATACACAGATACGCAGTATTTT
>NA|TRBV28|TRBJ1-2|NA
CASTYSTYGYTF
TGTGCCAGCACCTACTCAACCTATGGCTACACCTTC
>few|TRBV20-1|TRBJ2-2|NA
CSARDPGANTGELFF
TGCAGTGCTAGAGATCCAGGGGCAAACACCGGGGAGCTGTTTTTT
>NA|TRBV4-2|TRBJ1-6|NA
CASSQVHSNSPLHF
TGTGCCAGCAGCCAAGTACATAGCAATTCACCCCTCCACTTT
>few|TRBV27|TRBJ1-1|TRBD1
CASSPRWSATGGRTEAFF
TGTGCCAGCAGTCCACGTTGGTCGGCTACAGGGGGCCGGACTGAAGCTTTCTTT
>NA|TRBV11-1|TRBJ1-2|TRBD1
CASSPGQTVYGYTF
TGTGCCAGCAGCCCGGGACAGACCGTCTATGGCTACACCTTC
>NA|TRBV6-1|TRBJ1-1|NA
CASLREVNTEAFF
TGTGCCAGCCTCAGGGAAGTCAACACTGAAGCTTTCTTT
>NA|TRBV27|TRBJ1-5|NA
CASARAGVNQPQHF
TGTGCCAGCGCCAGGGCAGGGGTGAATCAGCCCCAGCATTTT
>few|TRBV27|TRBJ1-1|NA
CASSRVPGTVNTEAFF
TGTGCCAGCAGCAGGGTCCCAGGCACTGTGAACACTGAAGCTTTCTTT
>medium-sized|TRBV15|TRBJ1-1|NA
CATRLMGGRTEAFF
TGTGCCACCAGGTTGATGGGAGGTCGAACTGAAGCTTTCTTT
>once|TRBV5-1|TRBJ2-3|NA
CASSLAVSPATQYF
TGCGCCAGCAGCTTGGCCGTGAGTCCCGCTACGCAGTATTTT